This T cell receptor beta chain was sequenced in a study of blood T cell repertoires in COVID-19. Here immunoSEQ multiplex PCR was the method, and the copy in TCRdb shows in-frame clones only, minus some. Counted here are 52,000 or so clones, around 90% occurring once; the ten biggest clones make up more than 3%. The germline V gene encodes CDR1 SGHNT and CDR2 YYREEE (reference sequence). The CDR3 loop spans 16 amino acids. V was clipped by 1 base and J by 5 bases; unmatched bases: 5. The chain links TRBV5-4 to TRBJ2-3; TRBD2 matches 12 bases. The specimen was peripheral blood. This TCR was sampled from a middle-aged man with COVID-19, enrolled during active disease. The CDR3 region has the DNA TGTGCCAGCAGCTTGTTTCTAGCGGGGGGGGTAGATACGCAGTATTTT. Translating gives CASSLFLAGGVDTQYF.